The rows below give T cell receptor beta chains drawn from one sample of a study of persistence of HIV-infected CD4 T cells. These TCRs' antigens remain unknown. Profiling relied on immunoSEQ multiplex PCR, and the TCRdb table lists in-frame clones only, not all of them. The sample includes under 45,000 clones, 80% to 90% of them seen just once. Sequences were derived from CD4+ T cells sorted from PBMCs after approximately 19-hour stimulation, sampled from a patient who received antiretroviral therapy. Receptors were obtained from an adult man with HIV who was CMV-seropositive. Both conserved end residues are part of each CDR3. D genes are given only for firm matches. Only some rows state a clone size, as once, few, many or a class for expanded clones.

d_call	v_call	clone_size	j_call	cdr3_aa	cdr3_nt
TRBD1	TRBV10-3	.	TRBJ1-5	CAISSQGAGNQPQHF	TGTGCCATCAGTTCACAGGGGGCCGGGAATCAGCCCCAGCATTTT
.	TRBV6-1	.	TRBJ2-4	CASSEVGAGNIQYF	TGTGCCAGCAGTGAGGTGGGGGCCGGAAACATTCAGTACTTC
.	TRBV2	once	TRBJ1-2	CASSVLGRPREGYTF	TGTGCCAGCAGTGTTTTGGGCAGGCCCCGGGAGGGCTACACCTTC
TRBD2	TRBV4-1	.	TRBJ2-3	CASSLEPSGGADTQYF	TGCGCCAGCAGCCTTGAGCCTAGCGGGGGCGCAGATACGCAGTATTTT
TRBD1	TRBV6-5	.	TRBJ1-4	CASRTGGTNEKLFF	TGTGCCAGCAGGACAGGGGGGACTAATGAAAAACTGTTTTTT
.	TRBV30	.	TRBJ1-4	CAWRQQLATNEKLFF	TGTGCCTGGAGACAGCAGCTTGCAACTAATGAAAAACTGTTTTTT
TRBD2	TRBV27	.	TRBJ2-4	CASSPNGTSGLAKNIQYF	TGTGCCAGCAGTCCTAATGGGACTAGCGGTCTAGCCAAAAACATTCAGTACTTC
.	TRBV6-1	.	TRBJ2-2	CASSDGVRPPNTGELFF	TGTGCCAGCAGTGATGGGGTCAGGCCCCCGAACACCGGGGAGCTGTTTTTT
.	TRBV2	.	TRBJ1-5	CASSDGLDLRNQPQHF	TGTGCCAGCAGTGACGGCTTGGATTTAAGGAATCAGCCCCAGCATTTT
.	TRBV5-1	.	TRBJ2-7	CASSQQASSYEQYF	TGCGCCAGCAGCCAACAGGCGAGCTCCTACGAGCAGTACTTC
.	TRBV6-5	once	TRBJ2-7	CASSRDGAREQYF	TGTGCCAGCAGTAGGGACGGGGCCCGCGAGCAGTACTTC
.	TRBV24-1	.	TRBJ1-1	CATSDPTGNTEAFF	TGTGCCACCAGTGACCCGACAGGGAACACTGAAGCTTTCTTT
TRBD1	TRBV29-1	.	TRBJ2-1	CSVLTGDSYNEQFF	TGCAGCGTCCTTACAGGGGATTCCTACAATGAGCAGTTCTTC
.	TRBV27	.	TRBJ2-2	CASSLKLPGSGELFF	TGTGCCAGCAGTTTAAAACTCCCGGGGTCCGGGGAGCTGTTTTTT
.	TRBV11-2	.	TRBJ1-2	CASSLEASGGYTF	TGTGCCAGCAGCTTAGAGGCCTCCGGTGGCTACACCTTC
TRBD1	TRBV30	.	TRBJ2-7	CAWSAGTGGYEQYF	TGTGCCTGGAGCGCCGGGACAGGGGGCTACGAGCAGTACTTC
.	TRBV30	.	TRBJ1-5	CAWSAQHSNQPQHF	TGTGCCTGGAGTGCACAGCATAGCAATCAGCCCCAGCATTTT
TRBD1	TRBV7-3	.	TRBJ1-1	CASSLADRTEAFF	TGTGCCAGCAGCCTAGCGGACAGGACAGAAGCTTTCTTT
.	TRBV3-1/TRBV3-2	few	TRBJ2-2	CASSQVETGELFF	TGTGCCAGCAGCCAAGTAGAAACCGGGGAGCTGTTTTTT
.	TRBV7-8	.	TRBJ2-7	CASSLVGTGGYEQYF	TGTGCCAGCAGCTTAGTAGGGACCGGGGGCTACGAGCAGTACTTC
.	TRBV19	.	TRBJ1-5	CASRQQTGLSQPQHF	TGTGCCAGTAGACAACAAACAGGGTTAAGCCAGCCCCAGCATTTT
.	TRBV10-3	.	TRBJ1-5	CAISEAQGPNQPQHF	TGTGCCATCAGTGAGGCACAGGGTCCCAATCAGCCCCAGCATTTT
.	TRBV6-5	.	TRBJ2-1	CASRLGGNSYNEQFF	TGTGCCAGCAGACTCGGGGGCAACTCCTACAATGAGCAGTTCTTC
TRBD2	TRBV10-2	.	TRBJ2-2	CASIPNPGTSGGPNTGELFF	TGCGCCAGCATTCCCAACCCTGGGACTAGCGGGGGCCCGAACACCGGGGAGCTGTTTTTT
.	TRBV6-6	once	TRBJ1-1	CASSPHGGTEAFF	TGTGCCAGCAGCCCCCACGGGGGTACTGAAGCTTTCTTT
TRBD1	TRBV6-5	once	TRBJ2-7	CASSSGTGGDYEQYF	TGTGCCAGCAGTTCGGGGACAGGGGGAGACTACGAGCAGTACTTC
TRBD2	TRBV5-1	once	TRBJ2-3	CASTWSPSGGGPRTDTQYF	TGCGCCAGCACGTGGTCTCCTAGCGGGGGGGGACCCCGCACAGATACGCAGTATTTT
.	TRBV5-6	.	TRBJ2-1	CASSRGGQYNEQFF	TGTGCCAGCAGCCGGGGGGGACAGTACAATGAGCAGTTCTTC
TRBD1	TRBV2	.	TRBJ2-1	CASGRDSYNEQFF	TGTGCCAGCGGACGGGACAGCTACAATGAGCAGTTCTTC
.	TRBV12-3/TRBV12-4	few	TRBJ1-1	CASTLWGYTEAFF	TGTGCCAGCACTCTGTGGGGTTACACTGAAGCTTTCTTT
.	TRBV27	.	TRBJ1-1	CASSSLGLGALRDTEAFF	TGTGCCAGCAGTAGCTTAGGACTGGGGGCTCTTAGGGACACTGAAGCTTTCTTT
.	TRBV7-2	.	TRBJ2-3	CASSSSGTLIGDTQYF	TGTGCCAGCAGTTCCTCCGGGACCCTCATCGGGGATACGCAGTATTTT
.	TRBV6-1	.	TRBJ2-7	CASSEERVFARGYYEQYF	TGTGCCAGCAGTGAAGAGCGGGTTTTCGCGCGGGGTTACTACGAGCAGTACTTC
.	TRBV11-2	.	TRBJ1-4	CASSLGILGRTNEKLFF	TGTGCCAGCAGCTTAGGTATACTGGGAAGGACTAATGAAAAACTGTTTTTT
.	TRBV6-5	.	TRBJ2-2	CASSPGPITGELFF	TGTGCCAGCAGTCCGGGACCCATCACCGGGGAGCTGTTTTTT
TRBD1	TRBV15	.	TRBJ2-1	CATSRDGDRGLEQFF	TGTGCCACCAGCAGAGATGGAGACAGGGGGCTTGAGCAGTTCTTC
TRBD1	TRBV18	.	TRBJ1-6	CASSLGQPWDNSPLHF	TGTGCCAGCTCATTGGGACAGCCTTGGGATAATTCACCCCTCCACTTT
TRBD1	TRBV5-1	.	TRBJ2-7	CASSFGTGEYEQYF	TGCGCCAGCAGCTTCGGGACAGGGGAATACGAGCAGTACTTC
.	TRBV6-1	.	TRBJ1-2	CASSEDRSNYGYTF	TGTGCCAGCAGTGAAGACCGTTCTAACTATGGCTACACCTTC
TRBD1	TRBV5-4	.	TRBJ2-7	CASSSLSRQGAYEQYF	TGTGCCAGCAGCTCTCTTTCCCGACAGGGGGCCTACGAGCAGTACTTC
TRBD1	TRBV27	.	TRBJ2-7	CASSRNPGQGYEQYF	TGTGCCAGCAGTCGCAACCCGGGACAGGGCTACGAGCAGTACTTC
.	TRBV7-2	.	TRBJ2-2	CASSSRGVHAGELFF	TGTGCCAGCAGCTCACGGGGAGTACACGCCGGGGAGCTGTTTTTT
TRBD1	TRBV5-1	.	TRBJ1-1	CASSLVGTGATEAFF	TGCGCCAGCAGCTTGGTGGGGACAGGGGCCACTGAAGCTTTCTTT
TRBD1	TRBV24-1	.	TRBJ2-3	CATSTTGTGVKDTQYF	TGTGCCACCAGCACGACCGGGACAGGGGTAAAAGATACGCAGTATTTT
.	TRBV29-1	once	TRBJ1-2	CSAGLGGSEGYTF	TGCAGCGCTGGCCTAGGGGGGTCGGAAGGCTACACCTTC
TRBD1	TRBV28	.	TRBJ1-1	CASSLGDRGLGFF	TGTGCCAGCAGTTTGGGGGACAGGGGGCTCGGTTTCTTT
.	TRBV24-1	once	TRBJ1-5	CATSDREQPQHF	TGTGCCACCAGTGATAGAGAGCAGCCCCAGCATTTT
TRBD2	TRBV25-1	.	TRBJ2-7	CASSEPGLAGHEQYF	TGTGCCAGCAGTGAACCGGGACTAGCCGGCCACGAGCAGTACTTC
.	TRBV11-3	once	TRBJ1-1	CASSETGNTEAFF	TGTGCCAGCAGTGAGACAGGGAACACTGAAGCTTTCTTT
.	TRBV4-2	.	TRBJ1-2	CASRREASGLASYTF	TGTGCCAGCCGCCGTGAAGCTTCCGGGCTTGCGAGCTACACCTTC
TRBD1	TRBV3-1/TRBV3-2	few	TRBJ2-7	CASSPGTETYEQYF	TGTGCCAGCAGCCCGGGGACAGAAACCTACGAGCAGTACTTC
TRBD1	TRBV5-1	.	TRBJ1-3	CASSFTGDPNSGNTIYF	TGCGCCAGCAGCTTTACAGGGGACCCAAACTCTGGAAACACCATATATTTT
.	TRBV3-1/TRBV3-2	.	TRBJ1-1	CASSQVNSNTEAFF	TGTGCCAGCAGCCAGGTAAACAGCAACACTGAAGCTTTCTTT
TRBD1	TRBV18	.	TRBJ2-6	CASSPGQEGNVLTF	TGTGCCAGCTCACCGGGACAGGAGGGCAACGTCCTGACTTTC
.	TRBV11-3	.	TRBJ2-3	CASSQRSRGYQADTQYF	TGTGCCAGCAGCCAACGTAGTAGAGGGTATCAGGCAGATACGCAGTATTTT
.	TRBV18	.	TRBJ1-5	CASSPTGGQPQHF	TGTGCCAGCTCACCAACAGGAGGACAGCCCCAGCATTTT